The 15 T cell receptor beta chains reported below all come from one sample, sequenced in a study of T-cell reconstitution after alpha-beta-depleted transplantation in children. Unique molecular identifiers were incorporated during preparation of the TCRbeta library. TCRdb reprocessed the PCR reads via MiXCR and lists one record per CDR3 protein. Here the sample spans 150,000 to 200,000 distinct CDR3 sequences, 13% to 15% being singletons. The sequenced sample was PBMCs from the stem cell graft donor, obtained from the stem cell graft. These receptors were collected from a human donor who donated a stem cell graft to a child with acute lymphoblastic leukemia.

Regarding this clonotype: Given a much more abundant clone one base away, this may be a read error. This chain uses TRBV6-1 with TRBJ1-1, with no clear D. The CDR3 loop spans 14 amino acids. The germline V gene has CDR1 MNHNS and CDR2 SASEGT. The V gene lost 8 bases and the J gene lost 0 bases, with 13 bases spanning the gap. Written as DNA, the CDR3 is TGTGCCAGCCTCGTGTGGCCTATGAACACTGAAGCTTTCTTT. This translates into CASLVWPMNTEAFF.

In its sample, this clonotype was seen many times. The J gene is TRBJ2-1, the V gene TRBV12-3 or TRBV12-4; D unresolved. The germline V and J ends were trimmed by 2 bases and 8 bases, with 10 bases remaining between them. This CDR3 spans 13 amino acids. CDR3 bases: TGTGCCAGCAGTTTAAGTATCGCAGATGAGCAGTTCTTC. This sequence encodes CASSLSIADEQFF.

The J gene is TRBJ2-1, the V gene TRBV6-1; TRBD1 agrees at 8 bases. Germline V gene lookup returns CDR1 MNHNS and CDR2 SASEGT. The CDR3 totals 16 residues. Germline trimming cut 5 bases from V and 7 bases from J; bases unmatched to any gene: 13. The CDR3 sequence is CASSPIRGLGGNEQFF. DNA for the CDR3: TGTGCCAGCAGTCCTATCAGGGGGCTAGGCGGAAATGAGCAGTTCTTC.

This clonotype was detected many times. The chain recombines TRBV29-1 with TRBJ2-3; 7 bases agree with TRBD2. The CDR3 is 16 amino acids. J lost 0 bases, V lost 6 bases, and 12 bases had no gene match. The V gene's germline CDR1 is SQVTM and CDR2 ANQGSEA. The CDR3 DNA is TGCAGCGTCAAACGGCTAGCGGAGGGGAGCACAGATACGCAGTATTTT. It is translated as CSVKRLAEGSTDTQYF.

This clonotype showed up many times. The rearrangement links TRBV20-1 to TRBJ1-5; no definite D call. Per the germline V gene, CDR1 is DFQATT and CDR2 is SNEGSKA (reference sequence). The CDR3 is 14 amino acids. Trimming shortened V by 3 bases and J by 0 bases, and 9 bases separated the two germline ends. The CDR3 loop is CSASREHSNQPQHF. CDR3 DNA: TGCAGTGCTAGTCGGGAGCATAGCAATCAGCCCCAGCATTTT.

This clonotype has a handful of counts. V is TRBV6-1 and J is TRBJ2-7; TRBD2 matches at 12 bases. CDR1 and CDR2 from the germline V gene are MNHNS and SASEGT. The V and J ends lost 6 bases and 6 bases, in that order; junction bases with no gene match: 9. The CDR3 length is 15 residues. CDR3 in amino acids: CASRRTSGNYGEQYF. The CDR3 region has the DNA TGTGCCAGCAGACGGACTAGCGGGAATTACGGCGAGCAGTACTTC.

This clonotype was counted ten times or more. J is TRBJ2-1 and V is TRBV6-2 or TRBV6-3; 14 bases map to TRBD2. CDR1 is MNHEY, CDR2 SVGEGT, per germline. V gave up 7 bases and J gave up 8 bases; unmatched junction bases: 10. This CDR3 has 16 amino acids. The CDR3 here is CASTPGLAGVVDEQFF. The CDR3 bases are TGTGCCAGCACCCCGGGACTAGCGGGAGTAGTCGATGAGCAGTTCTTC.

The chain combines TRBV13 with TRBJ2-1; D remains unclear. Trimming left V 8 bases short and J 9 bases short, with 14 bases between. CDR1 and CDR2 from the germline V gene are PRHDT and FYEKMQ (reference sequence). The CDR3 sequence is 12 residues long. CDR3 nucleotides: TGTGCCAGCCATATCAGGCCTGGTGAGCAGTTCTTC. Residues: CASHIRPGEQFF. Full variable domain (rest looked up from reference TRBV13 and TRBJ2-1): AAGVIQSPRHLIKEKRETATLKCYPIPRHDTVYWYQQGPGQDPQFLISFYEKMQSDKGSIPDRFSAQQFSDYHSELNMSSLELGDSALYFCASHIRPGEQFFGPGTRLTVL.

In its sample, this clonotype was seen many times. The J gene is TRBJ2-3, the V gene TRBV10-3; TRBD2 agrees at 9 bases. This CDR3 spans 16 amino acids. V shed 2 bases, J shed 2 bases, and the junction held 5 bases outside the gene matches. Germline V CDR1 and CDR2: ENHRY, SYGVKD. The chain's CDR3 is CAISEMTSGSTDTQYF. The CDR3 DNA follows: TGTGCCATCAGTGAGATGACTAGCGGATCCACAGATACGCAGTATTTT.

This clonotype was counted ten times or more. The chain combines TRBV29-1 with TRBJ2-3, with TRBD1 identical over 8 bases. V lost 0 bases and J lost 14; bases outside the gene matches: 4. Germline V CDR1 and CDR2: SQVTM, ANQGSEA. The CDR3 has 11 amino acids. In DNA form, the CDR3 reads TGCAGCGTTGAAGAAGTGGACAGGGCGTATTTT. Translation gives CSVEEVDRAYF.

Many counts were recorded for this clonotype. This chain uses TRBV7-9 with TRBJ2-5; TRBD2 matches 12 bases. With V trimmed by 1 base and J by 5 bases, 5 bases remained unmatched. Germline assignment: CDR1 SEHNR and CDR2 FQNEAQ (reference sequence). The CDR3 length is 16 residues. CDR3 sequence reads: CASSLETSGSFETQYF. DNA for the CDR3: TGTGCCAGCAGCTTAGAGACTAGCGGGAGTTTTGAGACCCAGTACTTC. Full variable domain (outside the CDR3, taken from reference TRBV7-9 and TRBJ2-5): DTGVSQNPRHKITKRGQNVTFRCDPISEHNRLYWYRQTLGQGPEFLTYFQNEAQLEKSRLLSDRFSAERPKGSFSTLEIQRTEQGDSAMYLCASSLETSGSFETQYFGPGTRLLVL.

This clonotype was seen only once. This may be a read error, as it is one base from a much larger clone. The V call is TRBV27, the J call TRBJ2-7; TRBD1 aligns across 9 bases. This CDR3 is 15 amino acids long. Per germline, CDR1 MNHEY and CDR2 SMNVEV (reference sequence). The CDR3 sequence: CAISFRTGVLREQYF. The CDR3 nucleotides are TGTGCCATCAGTTTTAGGACAGGGGTTTTGAGAGAGCAGTACTTC.

This clonotype showed up just a few times. V gene TRBV4-2 combines with J gene TRBJ2-7; 10 bases map to TRBD2. CDR3 length: 16 residues. Germline assignment: CDR1 LGHNA and CDR2 YNFKEQ. V lost 0 bases, J lost 3 bases, and 5 bases stayed unmatched. In DNA form, the CDR3 reads TGTGCCAGCAGCCAAGATTCCGCTAGCGGGAGCTACGAGCAGTACTTC. Translated, it gives CASSQDSASGSYEQYF.

The chain uses TRBV20-1 and TRBJ2-7, with D maybe TRBD1 (6 bases). The CDR3 extends over 16 amino acids. V shed 0 bases and J shed 2 bases, with 17 bases lying between them. CDR1 and CDR2 (germline): DFQATT, SNEGSKA (reference sequence). Here the CDR3 reads CSARDNQGHRAYEQYF. The CDR3 DNA sequence: TGCAGTGCTAGAGATAATCAGGGGCACCGCGCCTACGAGCAGTACTTC.

This clonotype was counted only a few times. A much larger clone lies a single base off, so this may be a read error. The V gene is TRBV7-9, the J gene TRBJ1-4; unclear D gene. Germline V gives CDR1 SEHNR, CDR2 FQNEAQ (reference sequence). This CDR3 has 10 residues. CDR3 in amino acids: CASSLEKLSF. DNA for the CDR3: TGTGCCAGCAGCCTTGAAAAACTGTCTTTT.